Each of the 14 T cell receptor beta chains below was sequenced from the same sample in a study of T cells in Graves' hyperthyroidism and ophthalmopathy. Researchers took RNA transcripts and amplified the TCR beta CDR3 regions from them. First-round RT-PCR with HTBI primers amplified the TCR CDR3 region. TCRdb recomputed calls from the multiplex PCR reads with MiXCR, one row per CDR3 protein. This sample has hundreds of thousands of distinct CDR3 sequences, with 18% found just once. The sequenced sample consisted of blood. These TCRs come from a woman between 50 and 59 years old with Graves' hyperthyroidism that later progressed to Graves' ophthalmopathy.

This clonotype was counted many times. V is TRBV20-1 and J is TRBJ2-2; unclear D gene. Trimming left V 2 bases short and J 3 bases short, with 19 bases between. The CDR3 has 17 amino acids. The germline V gene has CDR1 DFQATT and CDR2 SNEGSKA (reference sequence). The CDR3 region has the DNA TGCAGTGCTAGACACATAGAGTCCGAGCCAGACACCGGGGAGCTGTTTTTT. Protein sequence: CSARHIESEPDTGELFF.

In this sample, this clonotype turned up many times. This rearrangement joins TRBV5-1 to TRBJ2-3; 8 nucleotides align to TRBD2. The CDR3 runs to 15 residues. From germline, CDR1 is SGHRS and CDR2 YFSETQ. V shed 0 bases and J 3 bases; nucleotides not matched to a gene: 3. The CDR3 coding sequence is TGCGCCAGCAGCTTGGAACTAGCGGAGACAGATACGCAGTATTTT. Translation: CASSLELAETDTQYF.

This chain joins TRBV6-1 and TRBJ1-1; 11 nucleotides align to TRBD1. V trimming: 5 bases; J trimming: 4 bases; junction bases outside the gene matches: 6. Germline V lookup: CDR1 MNHNS, CDR2 SASEGT. The CDR3 covers 15 residues. The CDR3 sequence: CASSPPGTGGTEAFF. For the CDR3, the DNA is TGTGCCAGCAGTCCCCCCGGGACAGGGGGCACTGAAGCTTTCTTT.

This clonotype occurred many times. The chain has TRBV20-1 and TRBJ2-7; D gene unclear. This CDR3 has 11 amino acids. Trimming removed 0 bases at V and 3 bases at J, with 3 bases between. Per germline, CDR1 DFQATT and CDR2 SNEGSKA (reference sequence). CDR3 residues: CSAREFYEQYF. The DNA for the CDR3 is TGCAGTGCTAGAGAATTCTACGAGCAGTACTTC.

This chain joins TRBV20-1 and TRBJ2-3, with no clear D. Trimming stripped 6 bases from V and 1 base from J, with 8 bases between. CDR3 length: 12 amino acids. In germline, CDR1 is DFQATT, CDR2 SNEGSKA (reference sequence). DNA of the CDR3: TGCAGTGCCCTCAGCCGCACAGATACGCAGTATTTT. It yields the protein CSALSRTDTQYF.

This clonotype was observed a handful of times. This CDR3 is CAIDPLGYEQYF. As DNA, the CDR3 is TGTGCCATCGACCCCCTCGGTTACGAGCAGTACTTC. V gene TRBV7-3 combines with J gene TRBJ2-7; D call uncertain. The CDR3 is 12 residues long. Trimming took off 10 bases at V and 4 bases at J, with 14 bases between the two ends. Germline values: CDR1 SGHTA, CDR2 FQGTGA.

This clonotype has a count of ten or more. The chain employs TRBV3-1 and TRBJ2-3; D is possibly TRBD2 (7 bases). This CDR3 is 17 amino acids long. The germline CDR1 and CDR2 sequences are LGHDT and YNNKEL (reference sequence). The V gene lost 3 bases and the J gene lost 0 bases, with 16 bases spanning the gap. The CDR3 coding sequence is TGTGCCAGCAGCCACGCTTCAAGGGGGGGGAGCACAGATACGCAGTATTTT. Its translation: CASSHASRGGSTDTQYF.

The chain is built from TRBV19 and TRBJ1-3; TRBD1 agrees at 7 bases. CDR1 is LNHDA, CDR2 SQIVND, per germline (reference sequence). Germline trimming cut 6 bases from V and 2 bases from J; bases unmatched to any gene: 1. The CDR3 has 13 residues. CDR3 sequence (DNA): TGTGCCAGTAGGGGGACAGCTGGAAACACCATATATTTT. Its protein is CASRGTAGNTIYF.

This chain links TRBV5-1 with TRBJ1-6; D perhaps matches TRBD1 (5 bases). The CDR3 is made up of 15 amino acids. Germline values: CDR1 SGHRS, CDR2 YFSETQ. The V and J ends lost 0 bases and 10 bases respectively, with 14 bases between them. CDR3 residues: CASSLEGRESSPLHF. CDR3 nucleotide sequence: TGCGCCAGCAGCTTGGAGGGCAGGGAGAGCTCACCCCTCCACTTT. The whole variable domain, filled in from reference TRBV5-1 and TRBJ1-6, reads KAGVTQTPRYLIKTRGQQVTLSCSPISGHRSVSWYQQTPGQGLQFLFEYFSETQRNKGNFPGRFSGRQFSNSRSEMNVSTLELGDSALYLCASSLEGRESSPLHFGNGTRLTVT.

The chain joins TRBV19 to TRBJ1-1; 8 nucleotides align to TRBD1. With V trimmed by 9 bases and J by 3 bases, 6 bases remained unmatched. From germline, CDR1 is LNHDA and CDR2 SQIVND (reference sequence). This CDR3 region has 13 residues. CDR3 sequence (DNA): TGTGCCAGCCAGGGACAGGTGGACACTGAAGCTTTCTTT. It codes for CASQGQVDTEAFF.

This clonotype was counted at least ten times. The chain carries TRBV11-2 and TRBJ2-7; no definite D call. The CDR3 extends over 13 amino acids. Germline lookup yields CDR1 SGHAT and CDR2 FQNNGV. V was clipped by 5 bases and J by 0 bases, with 8 bases between them. The CDR3 is CASSRAFSYEQYF. The CDR3 DNA reads as TGTGCCAGCAGCCGAGCCTTCTCCTACGAGCAGTACTTC.

This clonotype was observed a few times. The V and J genes are TRBV3-1 and TRBJ2-1, with 14 bases aligning to TRBD2. Looked up from germline, CDR1 is LGHDT and CDR2 is YNNKEL (reference sequence). The V and J ends lost 6 bases and 3 bases, in that order; junction bases with no gene match: 10. The CDR3 length is 18 residues. The CDR3 sequence: CASRPSGLAGGLYNEQFF. CDR3 coding DNA: TGTGCCAGCAGGCCTTCTGGACTAGCGGGGGGTCTCTACAATGAGCAGTTCTTC.

This chain links TRBV6-1 with TRBJ1-4; 9 nucleotides line up with TRBD1. The ends lost 3 bases at V and 7 bases at J; junction bases unmatched: 6. Per the germline V gene, CDR1 is MNHNS and CDR2 is SASEGT. The CDR3 extends over 15 amino acids. CDR3 DNA: TGTGCCAGCAGTGACTCCGGGACAGGGAGTGAAAAACTGTTTTTT. Amino acid sequence: CASSDSGTGSEKLFF.

This clonotype has a count of ten or more. The chain uses TRBV20-1 and TRBJ2-3, with TRBD2 identical over 11 bases. The length of the CDR3 is 14 residues. Germline CDR1 and CDR2: DFQATT and SNEGSKA (reference sequence). Trimming took 5 bases from V and 4 from J; bases not matched to a gene: 5. The CDR3 loop reads CSALAGGQADTQYF. The CDR3 DNA follows: TGCAGTGCTTTAGCGGGGGGGCAAGCAGATACGCAGTATTTT.